This T cell receptor beta chain was recovered during a study of shared clonotypes between healthy human individuals. In the study overall: There were three CD4 naive, three CD4 memory, two CD8 naive and one CD8 memory plates per donor. Regarding the study as a whole: Few donors restricted represented genetic and exposure-history diversity. Unshared clonotypes carried lower generation probabilities than those common to all four donors.

As for this clone: The antigen remains unidentified.

V was clipped by 8 bases and J by 7 bases, with 15 bases between them. CDR1 is MNHEY and CDR2 is SVGAGI in the germline V gene. CDR3 length: 13 amino acids. The table came from immunoSEQ multiplex PCR; TCRdb's copy has only in-frame clones and leaves some out. This table has about 2,500,000 clones, about 92% appearing once. The clonotype comes from a young man in good health. This chain uses TRBV6-5 with TRBJ2-1; tentatively, D is TRBD1 or TRBD2 (6 bases each). The sequencing input was naive CD4+ T cells sorted from blood. Subset indicated: CD45RA+ positively selected. The CDR3 loop is CASGGGGKNEQFF. The CDR3 nucleotides read TGTGCCAGCGGCGGAGGGGGGAAAAATGAGCAGTTCTTC.